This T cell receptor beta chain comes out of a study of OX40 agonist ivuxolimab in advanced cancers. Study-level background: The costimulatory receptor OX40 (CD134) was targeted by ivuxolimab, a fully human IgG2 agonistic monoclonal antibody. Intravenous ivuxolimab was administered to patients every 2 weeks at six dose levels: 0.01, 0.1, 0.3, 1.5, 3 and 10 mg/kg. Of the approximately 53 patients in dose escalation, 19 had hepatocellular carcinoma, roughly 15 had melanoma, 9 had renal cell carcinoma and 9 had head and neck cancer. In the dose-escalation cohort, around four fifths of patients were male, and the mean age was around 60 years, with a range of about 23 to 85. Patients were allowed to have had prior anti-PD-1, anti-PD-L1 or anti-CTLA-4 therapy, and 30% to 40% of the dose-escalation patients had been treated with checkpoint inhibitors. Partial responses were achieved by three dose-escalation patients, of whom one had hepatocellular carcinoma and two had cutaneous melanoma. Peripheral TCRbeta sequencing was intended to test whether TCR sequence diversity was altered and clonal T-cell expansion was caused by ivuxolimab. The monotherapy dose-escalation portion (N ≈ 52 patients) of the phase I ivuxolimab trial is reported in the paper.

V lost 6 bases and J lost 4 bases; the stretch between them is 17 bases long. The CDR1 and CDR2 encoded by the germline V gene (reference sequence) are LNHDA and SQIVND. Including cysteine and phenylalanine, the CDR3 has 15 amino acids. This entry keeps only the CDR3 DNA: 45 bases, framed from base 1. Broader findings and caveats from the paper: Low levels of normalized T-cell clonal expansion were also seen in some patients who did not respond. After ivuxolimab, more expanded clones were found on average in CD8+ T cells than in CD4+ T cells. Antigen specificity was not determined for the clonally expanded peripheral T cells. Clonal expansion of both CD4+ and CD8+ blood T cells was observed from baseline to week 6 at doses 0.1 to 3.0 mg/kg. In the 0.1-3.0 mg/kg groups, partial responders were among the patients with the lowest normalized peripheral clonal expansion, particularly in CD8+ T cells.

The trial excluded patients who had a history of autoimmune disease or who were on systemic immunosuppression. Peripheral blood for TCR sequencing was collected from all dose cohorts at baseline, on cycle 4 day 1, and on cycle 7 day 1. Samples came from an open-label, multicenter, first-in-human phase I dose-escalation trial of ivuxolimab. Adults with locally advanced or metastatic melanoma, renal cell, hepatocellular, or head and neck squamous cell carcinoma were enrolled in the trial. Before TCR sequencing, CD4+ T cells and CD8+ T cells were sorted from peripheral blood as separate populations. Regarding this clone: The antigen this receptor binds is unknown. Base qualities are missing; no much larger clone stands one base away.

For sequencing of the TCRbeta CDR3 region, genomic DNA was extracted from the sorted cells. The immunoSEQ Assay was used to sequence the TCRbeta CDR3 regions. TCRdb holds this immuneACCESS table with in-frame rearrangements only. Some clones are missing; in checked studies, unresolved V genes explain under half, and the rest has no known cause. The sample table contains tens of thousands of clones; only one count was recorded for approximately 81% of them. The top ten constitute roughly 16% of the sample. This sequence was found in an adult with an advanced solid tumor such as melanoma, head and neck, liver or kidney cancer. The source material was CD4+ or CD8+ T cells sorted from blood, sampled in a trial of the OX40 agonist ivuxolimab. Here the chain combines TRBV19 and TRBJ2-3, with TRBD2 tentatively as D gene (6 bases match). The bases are TGTGCCAGTAGGACCGGGAGCCAAGGGGCAGATACGCAGTATTTT. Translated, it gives CASRTGSQGADTQYF.